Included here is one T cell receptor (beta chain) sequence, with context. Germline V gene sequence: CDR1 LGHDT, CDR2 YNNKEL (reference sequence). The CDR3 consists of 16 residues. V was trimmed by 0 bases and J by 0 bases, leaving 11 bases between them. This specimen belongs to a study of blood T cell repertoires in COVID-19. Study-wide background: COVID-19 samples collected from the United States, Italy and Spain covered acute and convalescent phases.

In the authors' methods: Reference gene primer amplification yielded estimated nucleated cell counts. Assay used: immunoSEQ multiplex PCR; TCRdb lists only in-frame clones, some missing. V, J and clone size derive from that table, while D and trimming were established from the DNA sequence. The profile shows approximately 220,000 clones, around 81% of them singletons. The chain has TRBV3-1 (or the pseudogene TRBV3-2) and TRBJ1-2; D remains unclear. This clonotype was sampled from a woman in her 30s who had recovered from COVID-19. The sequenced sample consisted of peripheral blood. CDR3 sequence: CASSQELSGTNYGYTF. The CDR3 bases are TGTGCCAGCAGCCAAGAACTGTCGGGTACTAACTATGGCTACACCTTC.